These 23 T cell receptor beta chains were all obtained from the same sample, sequenced in a study of early T cells in non-severe SARS-CoV-2 infection. Using its own MiXCR run on the 5' RACE reads, TCRdb lists one record per CDR3 protein. The sample has fewer than 50,000 distinct CDR3 sequences; 7% to 8% are singletons. The sequenced sample consisted of whole blood. These receptors came from an adult who was a healthcare worker with PCR-confirmed SARS-CoV-2 infection or an uninfected control (not recorded which).

This clonotype showed up many times. This chain connects TRBV4-3 to TRBJ1-1; D is uncertain. The V and J ends lost 0 bases and 3 bases respectively, with 8 bases between them. The CDR3 spans 14 residues. Germline CDR1 and CDR2: LGHNA and YSLEER. CDR3 sequence: CASSQDLRDTEAFF. The CDR3 DNA is TGCGCCAGCAGCCAAGATTTAAGGGACACTGAAGCTTTCTTT.

This clonotype turned up a few times. V is TRBV5-5 and J is TRBJ1-1; no definite D call. This CDR3 spans 14 amino acids. CDR1 is SGHKS and CDR2 is YYEKEE in the germline V gene (reference sequence). With 4 bases removed from V and 10 bases from J, the gap between germline ends came to 20 bases. The DNA for the CDR3 is TGTGCCAGCAGCGTGCTTGGGCCCCCCGAGGGAGCTTTCTTT. Translation: CASSVLGPPEGAFF.

This clonotype was found many times. At one of its ends the junction is not consistent with the germline gene, which may arise from a read error. This sequence joins TRBV20-1 and TRBJ1-5; tentative D call: TRBD1 (5 bases). Germline V gives CDR1 DFQATT, CDR2 SNEGSKA (reference sequence). The CDR3 runs to 14 residues. The CDR3 bases are TGCAGTGCGAGAGAAGGGGCAAGGGATCAGCCCCAGCATTTT. This translates into CSAREGARDQPQHF.

There are many counts of this clonotype. The chain has TRBV24-1 and TRBJ2-3, with D maybe TRBD1 (6 bases). Germline lookup yields CDR1 KGHDR and CDR2 SFDVKD. Trimming stripped 1 base from V and 2 bases from J, with 9 bases between. This CDR3 has 15 residues. The DNA of the CDR3 is TGTGCCACCAGTGATTTACCGGGACACACAGATACGCAGTATTTT. Its translation is CATSDLPGHTDTQYF.

In this sample, this clonotype turned up many times. The rearrangement links TRBV4-2 to TRBJ2-1; D is ambiguous. From germline, CDR1 is LGHNA and CDR2 YNFKEQ. CDR3 length: 11 amino acids. Between the trimmed V and J ends, which lost 0 bases and 10 bases, there was a span of 4 bases. The DNA of the CDR3 is TGTGCCAGCAGCCAAGAGCGGGAGCAGTTCTTC. It yields the protein CASSQEREQFF.

For this clonotype: A read error may be the cause here, since a much bigger clone is one base away. CDR3 nucleotides: TGTGCCAGCAGTTTACCTGAGACCGGCCTAATCTCCTACGAGCATTACTTC. This encodes CASSLPETGLISYEHYF. The genes are TRBV28 and TRBJ2-7; D is uncertain. The CDR3 spans 17 residues. Germline loops: CDR1 MDHEN, CDR2 SYDVKM.

In its sample, this clonotype was seen many times. The chain employs TRBV27 and TRBJ2-7, with D maybe TRBD1 (6 bases). The CDR3 runs 15 residues. Germline V CDR1 and CDR2: MNHEY, SMNVEV (reference sequence). Trimming took 9 bases from V and 6 from J, leaving 24 bases between them. The CDR3 region has the DNA TGTGCCAGTCTAACATTGACAGGAACTTTAACCGAGCAGTACTTC. Translated: CASLTLTGTLTEQYF.

There are many counts of this clonotype. The V and J genes are TRBV10-1 and TRBJ2-1, with TRBD1 matching 7 bases. V trimming: 1 base; J trimming: 8 bases; junction bases outside the gene matches: 8. In germline, CDR1 is WNHNN, CDR2 SYGVQD (reference sequence). This CDR3 is built from 15 residues. DNA of the CDR3: TGCGCCAGCAGTGAGTTTCTAACAGGGGCCGATGAGCAGTTCTTC. Its protein product is CASSEFLTGADEQFF.

Only a few counts were recorded for this clonotype. The chain links TRBV6-5 to TRBJ2-7; possibly TRBD1 for D (6 bases). Per germline, CDR1 MNHEY and CDR2 SVGAGI. This CDR3 spans 13 amino acids. V lost 5 bases, J lost 6 bases, and 14 bases lay in between. CDR3 in amino acids: CASSPGTPLEQYF. The CDR3 bases are TGTGCCAGCAGTCCCGGGACACCCCTCGAGCAGTACTTC.

The V gene is TRBV27, the J gene TRBJ1-1, with D unclear. The germline CDR1 and CDR2 sequences are MNHEY and SMNVEV (reference sequence). The V and J ends lost 3 bases and 0 bases respectively, with 11 bases between them. CDR3 length equals 15 residues. CDR3 nucleotide sequence: TGTGCCAGCAGTTTTGGCGGCCCAATGAACACTGAAGCTTTCTTT. Translated, it gives CASSFGGPMNTEAFF.

This clonotype has ten or more counts. The chain has TRBV28 and TRBJ1-1; D ambiguous. V was clipped by 5 bases and J by 6 bases, with 16 bases between them. The CDR3 consists of 14 residues. Germline CDR1 and CDR2: MDHEN and SYDVKM. Written as DNA, the CDR3 is TGTGCCAGCAGTCCCTCCGTTCGTAGCTCTGAAGCTTTCTTT. Amino acid sequence: CASSPSVRSSEAFF.

A few counts support this clonotype. V and J are TRBV10-3 and TRBJ1-5, with TRBD1 matching 7 bases. CDR1 and CDR2 from the germline V gene are ENHRY and SYGVKD. The CDR3 length is 14 residues. The trim removed 2 bases at V and 7 bases at J, leaving 5 bases unmatched. CDR3 region: CAISETTGAQPQHF. CDR3 coding DNA: TGTGCCATCAGTGAGACCACAGGGGCCCAGCCCCAGCATTTT.

This clonotype was seen at least ten times. The chain is built from TRBV6-1 and TRBJ2-7; D unresolved. The germline V gene encodes CDR1 MNHNS and CDR2 SASEGT. This CDR3 comprises 13 residues. Trimming pared 1 base from V and 5 bases from J, leaving 9 bases between. The CDR3 loop is CASSEGQVHEQYF. CDR3 bases: TGTGCCAGCAGTGAAGGTCAGGTCCACGAGCAGTACTTC.

This sequence joins TRBV12-3 or TRBV12-4 and TRBJ1-1; D ambiguous. The CDR3 is 12 residues long. Trimming took off 3 bases at V and 3 bases at J, with 5 bases between the two ends. The CDR3 region has the DNA TGTGCCAGCAGTTTCCGCCACACTGAAGCTTTCTTT. This gives the protein CASSFRHTEAFF.

The rearrangement links TRBV20-1 to TRBJ1-4; a possible D gene is TRBD1 (5 bases). The V end was cut by 3 bases, the J end by 0 bases, with 8 bases between. Germline CDR1 reads DFQATT; CDR2 reads SNEGSKA (reference sequence). CDR3 size: 14 residues. The CDR3 DNA reads TGCAGTGCTAGTACGGGGGCAACTAATGAAAAACTGTTTTTT. This codes for CSASTGATNEKLFF.

The chain carries TRBV7-2 and TRBJ1-2; tentatively, D is TRBD1 (5 bases). CDR1 is SGHTA, CDR2 FQGNSA, per germline. This CDR3 is built from 13 residues. Trimming removed 5 bases from V and 2 bases from J, with 9 bases in between. CDR3 residues: CASSLGRNYGYTF. The CDR3 DNA is TGTGCCAGCAGCCTGGGACGGAACTATGGCTACACCTTC.

The rearrangement joins TRBV30 to TRBJ1-1; 11 bases line up with TRBD1. This CDR3 comprises 17 residues. From germline, CDR1 is GTSNPN and CDR2 SVGIG (reference sequence). With 5 bases clipped from V and 3 bases from J, the junction kept 14 bases outside the gene matches. CDR3: CAWRLGQGGRIYTEAFF. For the CDR3, the DNA is TGTGCCTGGCGCCTGGGACAGGGGGGCCGAATCTACACTGAAGCTTTCTTT.

The rearrangement uses TRBV19 and TRBJ1-1; D gene uncertain. The CDR3 covers 13 residues. The germline V and J ends were trimmed by 4 bases and 4 bases, with 10 bases remaining between them. Germline loops: CDR1 LNHDA, CDR2 SQIVND (reference sequence). The CDR3 here is CASSNLRGTEAFF. Here the CDR3 DNA reads TGTGCCAGTAGTAATCTCCGGGGCACTGAAGCTTTCTTT.

The V gene is TRBV7-8, the J gene TRBJ1-5; D call uncertain. The CDR3 contains 14 residues. Germline loops: CDR1 SGHVS, CDR2 FQNEAQ. Trimming shortened V by 5 bases and J by 6 bases, and 14 bases separated the two germline ends. The CDR3 DNA follows: TGTGCCAGCAGCCTAAATGGGGTCGCTCAGCCCCAGCATTTT. It codes for CASSLNGVAQPQHF.

J is TRBJ1-3 and V is TRBV5-1; TRBD1 matches 8 bases. Germline assignment: CDR1 SGHRS and CDR2 YFSETQ. J lost 0 bases, V lost 3 bases, and 5 bases had no gene match. This CDR3 has 16 amino acids. CDR3 amino acids: CASSSGQALSGNTIYF. Here the CDR3 DNA reads TGCGCCAGCAGCTCGGGACAGGCCCTCTCTGGAAACACCATATATTTT.

The rearrangement links TRBV7-9 to TRBJ2-7, with D possibly being TRBD1 (5 bases). In germline, CDR1 is SEHNR, CDR2 FQNEAQ (reference sequence). The V gene lost 0 bases and the J gene lost 0 bases, with 9 bases spanning the gap. The CDR3 length is 15 residues. The CDR3 DNA is TGTGCCAGCAGCTTAGCGCAGGGAAACTCCTACGAGCAGTACTTC. Protein product: CASSLAQGNSYEQYF.

The V gene is TRBV20-1, the J gene TRBJ2-1, with D perhaps matching TRBD2 (5 bases). Per germline, CDR1 DFQATT and CDR2 SNEGSKA (reference sequence). Trimming pared 3 bases from V and 2 bases from J, leaving 11 bases between. The CDR3 covers 14 residues. Here the CDR3 reads CSASEGPTYNEQFF. For the CDR3, the DNA is TGCAGTGCTAGCGAGGGCCCGACCTACAATGAGCAGTTCTTC.

This clonotype has ten or more counts. The V gene is TRBV12-3 or TRBV12-4, the J gene TRBJ1-6; D possibly corresponds to TRBD1 (6 bases). This CDR3 spans 17 amino acids. V lost 0 bases and J 7 bases, leaving 16 bases between the germline ends. The CDR3 nucleotides are TGTGCCAGCAGTTTAGCGCGGGGGCTCCGATTAAATTCACCCCTCCACTTT. Translating gives CASSLARGLRLNSPLHF.